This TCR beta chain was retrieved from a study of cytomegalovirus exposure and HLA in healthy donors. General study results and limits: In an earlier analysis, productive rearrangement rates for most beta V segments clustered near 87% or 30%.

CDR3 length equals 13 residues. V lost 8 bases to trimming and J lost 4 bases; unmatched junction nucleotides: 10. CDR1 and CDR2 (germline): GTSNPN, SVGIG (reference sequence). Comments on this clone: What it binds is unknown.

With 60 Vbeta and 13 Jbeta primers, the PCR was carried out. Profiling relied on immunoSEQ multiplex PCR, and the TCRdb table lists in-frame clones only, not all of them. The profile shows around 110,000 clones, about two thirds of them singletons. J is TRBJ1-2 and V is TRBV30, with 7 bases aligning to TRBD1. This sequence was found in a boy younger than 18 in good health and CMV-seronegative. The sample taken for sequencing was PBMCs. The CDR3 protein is CARHQQGSYGYTF. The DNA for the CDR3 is TGTGCCCGCCACCAACAGGGGAGCTATGGCTACACCTTC.